This TCR beta chain was identified during a study of T cells in Graves' hyperthyroidism and ophthalmopathy. The germline CDR1 and CDR2 sequences are ENHRY and SYGVKD. This CDR3 has 15 amino acids. Regarding this clonotype: A read error may produce the germline difference seen at one junction end.

Authors of the study amplified TCR beta CDR3 regions from RNA transcripts. HTBI primers drove first-round RT-PCR of the TCR CDR3. TCRdb passed the multiplex PCR reads through MiXCR, listing each CDR3 protein once. The sample lists around 760,000 distinct CDR3 sequences, 35% occurring once. The TCR sequence derives from a woman aged 40-49 years with Graves' hyperthyroidism. The sequencing sample was made of blood. The rearrangement joins TRBV10-3 to TRBJ2-7, with 8 bases identical to TRBD1. CDR3 region: CASSYSPQGAYEQYF. The CDR3 DNA reads TGTGCCAGCAGTTACTCACCACAGGGGGCCTACGAGCAGTACTTC.